Listed below are T cell receptor beta chains from one sample, sequenced in a study of cytomegalovirus exposure and HLA in healthy donors. Profiling relied on immunoSEQ multiplex PCR, and the TCRdb table lists in-frame clones only, not all of them. This table holds around 180,000 clones, about four fifths found once. Sequences were obtained from PBMCs. Receptors originate from a man in his late teens or twenties in good health and CMV-seronegative. Each CDR3 is given with its conserved first and last residue. A D gene is named only where the DNA matches it firmly. Not all rows give a size; the values are once, few, many and, for expanded clones, a class.

>TRBD1|TRBV2|few|TRBJ2-7
TGTGCCAGCAGTGAATTGACAGGGGCCTACGAGCAGTACTTC
CASSELTGAYEQYF
>TRBD1|TRBV4-2|-|TRBJ1-2
TGTGCCAGCAGCCAGCCGGGACAGGACTATGGCTACACCTTC
CASSQPGQDYGYTF
>-|TRBV11-2|-|TRBJ1-5
TGTGCCAGCAGCTTAACGGGGGAAATAGATCAGCCCCAGCATTTT
CASSLTGEIDQPQHF
>TRBD2|TRBV4-2|-|TRBJ2-2
TGTGCCAGCAGCCAAGGCCAGACTAGCGGGAACACCGGGGAGCTGTTTTTT
CASSQGQTSGNTGELFF
>TRBD2|TRBV5-1|once|TRBJ2-5
TGCGCCAGCAGCTCTAGGACTAGCGGGGGGGCCTCGACCCAGTACTTC
CASSSRTSGGASTQYF
>TRBD1|TRBV29-1|-|TRBJ2-7
TGCAGCGTAAAAACGGGACAGGGTATCGAGCAGTACTTC
CSVKTGQGIEQYF
>-|TRBV5-1|once|TRBJ1-4
TGCGCCAGCAGCTTGGATGGAGGACAGCTAAATGAAAAACTGTTTTTT
CASSLDGGQLNEKLFF
>-|TRBV7-2|-|TRBJ2-5
TGTGCCAGCAGCTTAGACAGTCAAGAGACCCAGTACTTC
CASSLDSQETQYF
>-|TRBV27|-|TRBJ1-4
TGTGCCAGCACCAGGCGGGGGTCAACTAATGAAAAACTGTTTTTT
CASTRRGSTNEKLFF
>TRBD2|TRBV2|once|TRBJ2-5
TGTGCCAGCAGCGTAGCGGGAGTGGGAGAGACCCAGTACTTC
CASSVAGVGETQYF
>-|TRBV30|once|TRBJ1-6
TGTGCCTGGAGGGGAGAGGGGGTTTCACCCCTCCACTTT
CAWRGEGVSPLHF
>-|TRBV12-2|-|TRBJ2-1
TGTGCAAGTCGCTTAGAGTACCCTAGCGGGTTTTACAATGAGCAGTTCTTC
CASRLEYPSGFYNEQFF
>TRBD2|TRBV5-6|-|TRBJ2-1
TGTGCCAGCAGCTTACCTTCCGGGGAGGGGCGGGAGGGCAATGAGCAGTTCTTC
CASSLPSGEGREGNEQFF
>-|TRBV7-2|-|TRBJ1-1
TGTGCCAGCAGCTTAGCCAGAAACACTGAAGCTTTCTTT
CASSLARNTEAFF
>-|TRBV4-1|-|TRBJ2-7
TGCGCCAGCAGCCAAGAAGTTTTGGCGGGGGCGGGCTACGAGCAGTACTTC
CASSQEVLAGAGYEQYF
>-|TRBV7-9|-|TRBJ2-5
TGTGCCAGCAGCTTTGGCGGGGAGGCCCAGTACTTC
CASSFGGEAQYF
>TRBD1|TRBV25-1|few|TRBJ2-3
TGTGCCAGCAGTGGACAGGGGACATGGGACACAGATACGCAGTATTTT
CASSGQGTWDTDTQYF
>TRBD1|TRBV7-9|-|TRBJ1-2
TGTGCCAGCAGCAACAGGGGTGGCTACACCTTC
CASSNRGGYTF
>-|TRBV19|-|TRBJ1-1
TGTGCCAGTCGAGGCGGCAGCCATTTATTGATGAACACTGAAGCTTTCTTT
CASRGGSHLLMNTEAFF
>TRBD1|TRBV19|-|TRBJ2-5
TGTGCCAGTAGTACGGGACAGCAAGAGACCCAGTACTTC
CASSTGQQETQYF
>-|TRBV7-9|-|TRBJ2-5
TGTGCCAGCAGCCCGACCGCGGTGGGGACCCAGTACTTC
CASSPTAVGTQYF
>-|TRBV4-2|few|TRBJ2-1
TGTGCCAGCAGCCAAGATTCGGCGGGGCGTTCCTACAATGAGCAGTTCTTC
CASSQDSAGRSYNEQFF
>-|TRBV4-3|-|TRBJ1-2
TGCGCCAGCAGCCAAGAAATCCAGGCCCCGGTGGATGGCTACACCTTC
CASSQEIQAPVDGYTF
>-|TRBV7-2|-|TRBJ2-7
TGTGCCAGCAGCTTATTAGCGGCCCTAGGTAGAGGCGAGCAGTACTTC
CASSLLAALGRGEQYF
>TRBD1|TRBV4-1|-|TRBJ1-5
TGCGCCAGCAGCCAGGCCGGGACAGGGAGGTCGAGTCAGCCCCAGCATTTT
CASSQAGTGRSSQPQHF
>TRBD1|TRBV4-3|-|TRBJ2-3
TGCGCCAGCAGCCAAGGACAGGGGCGAGCAGATACGCAGTATTTT
CASSQGQGRADTQYF
>-|TRBV25-1|-|TRBJ1-1
TGTGCCAGCAGTGCAAGAATGACAGACACTGAAGCTTTCTTT
CASSARMTDTEAFF
>-|TRBV18|-|TRBJ1-5
TGTGCCAGCTCACCAAGACAGCAGACCGATTATAGCAATCAGCCCCAGCATTTT
CASSPRQQTDYSNQPQHF
>-|TRBV4-3|once|TRBJ2-1
TGCGCCAGCAGCCACGCCGACAGGACAACCCAGCAGTTCTTC
CASSHADRTTQQFF